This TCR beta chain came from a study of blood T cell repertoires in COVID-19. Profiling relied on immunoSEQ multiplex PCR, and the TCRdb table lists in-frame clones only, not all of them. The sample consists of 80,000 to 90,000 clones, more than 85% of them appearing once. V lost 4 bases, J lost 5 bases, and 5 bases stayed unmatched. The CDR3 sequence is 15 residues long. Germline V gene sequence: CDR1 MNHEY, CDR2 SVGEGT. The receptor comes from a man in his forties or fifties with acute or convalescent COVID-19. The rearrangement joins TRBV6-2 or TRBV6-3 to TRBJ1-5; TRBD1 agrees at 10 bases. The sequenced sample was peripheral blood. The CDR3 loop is CASSLDRGFDQPQHF. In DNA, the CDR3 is TGTGCCAGCAGTTTGGACAGGGGGTTCGATCAGCCCCAGCATTTT.